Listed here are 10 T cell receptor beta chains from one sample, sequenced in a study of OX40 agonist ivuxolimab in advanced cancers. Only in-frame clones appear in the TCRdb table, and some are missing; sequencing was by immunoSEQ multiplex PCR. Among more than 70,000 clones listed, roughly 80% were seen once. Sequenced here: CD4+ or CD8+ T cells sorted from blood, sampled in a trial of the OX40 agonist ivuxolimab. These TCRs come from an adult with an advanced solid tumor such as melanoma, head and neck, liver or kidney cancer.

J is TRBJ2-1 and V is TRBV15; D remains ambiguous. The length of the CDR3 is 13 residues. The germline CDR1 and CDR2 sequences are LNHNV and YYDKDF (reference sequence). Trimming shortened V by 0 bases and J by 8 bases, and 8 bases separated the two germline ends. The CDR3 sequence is CATSRDRADEQFF. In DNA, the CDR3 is TGTGCCACCAGCAGAGATAGGGCCGATGAGCAGTTCTTC.

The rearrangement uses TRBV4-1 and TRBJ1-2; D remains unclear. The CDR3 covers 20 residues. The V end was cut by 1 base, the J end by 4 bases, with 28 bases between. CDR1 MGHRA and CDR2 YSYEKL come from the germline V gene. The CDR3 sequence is CASSQGLKRTPQPKSYGYTF. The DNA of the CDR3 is TGCGCCAGCAGCCAAGGCCTTAAGAGGACCCCGCAGCCAAAGAGCTATGGCTACACCTTC.

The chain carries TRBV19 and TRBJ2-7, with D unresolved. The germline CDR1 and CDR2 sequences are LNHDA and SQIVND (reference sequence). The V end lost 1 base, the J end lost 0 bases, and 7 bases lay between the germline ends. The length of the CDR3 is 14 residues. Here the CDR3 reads CASSIAEFSYEQYF. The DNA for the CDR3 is TGTGCCAGTAGTATAGCAGAGTTCTCCTACGAGCAGTACTTC.

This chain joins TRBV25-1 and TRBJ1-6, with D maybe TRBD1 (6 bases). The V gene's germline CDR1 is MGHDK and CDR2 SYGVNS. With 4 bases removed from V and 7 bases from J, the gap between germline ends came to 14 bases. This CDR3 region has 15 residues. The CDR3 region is CASSVGGAGNSPLHF. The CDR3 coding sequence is TGTGCCAGCAGTGTGGGGGGCGCGGGGAATTCACCCCTCCACTTT.

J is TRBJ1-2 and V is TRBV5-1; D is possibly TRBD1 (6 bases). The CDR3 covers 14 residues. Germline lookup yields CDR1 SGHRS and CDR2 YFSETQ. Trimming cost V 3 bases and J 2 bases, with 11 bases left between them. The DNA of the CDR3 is TGCGCCAGCAGCTCTACGACAGGAAACTATGGCTACACCTTC. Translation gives CASSSTTGNYGYTF.

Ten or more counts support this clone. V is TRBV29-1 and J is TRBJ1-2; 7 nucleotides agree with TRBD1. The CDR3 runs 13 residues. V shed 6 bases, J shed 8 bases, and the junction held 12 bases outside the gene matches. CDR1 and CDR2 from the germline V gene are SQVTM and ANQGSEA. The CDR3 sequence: CSVAGTDLWGYTF. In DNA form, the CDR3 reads TGCAGCGTAGCGGGGACAGACCTTTGGGGCTACACCTTC. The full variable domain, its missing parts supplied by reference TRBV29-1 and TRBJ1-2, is SAVISQKPSRDICQRGTSLTIQCQVDSQVTMMFWYRQQPGQSLTLIATANQGSEATYESGFVIDKFPISRPNLTFSTLTVSNMSPEDSSIYLCSVAGTDLWGYTFGSGTRLTVV.

The CDR3, as DNA: TGTGCCAGCAGCCGCGGGAGACCTACCTACGAGCAGTACTTC. Protein: CASSRGRPTYEQYF. The chain has TRBV9 and TRBJ2-7; TRBD2 matches 7 bases. The trim removed 4 bases at V and 2 bases at J, leaving 6 bases unmatched. There are 14 residues in the CDR3. Per germline, CDR1 SGDLS and CDR2 YYNGEE.

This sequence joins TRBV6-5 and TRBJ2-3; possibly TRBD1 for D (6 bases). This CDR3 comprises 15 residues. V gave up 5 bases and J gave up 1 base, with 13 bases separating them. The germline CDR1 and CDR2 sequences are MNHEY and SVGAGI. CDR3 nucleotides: TGTGCCAGCAGTCGAGGGGGATCTGGCACAGATACGCAGTATTTT. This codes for CASSRGGSGTDTQYF.

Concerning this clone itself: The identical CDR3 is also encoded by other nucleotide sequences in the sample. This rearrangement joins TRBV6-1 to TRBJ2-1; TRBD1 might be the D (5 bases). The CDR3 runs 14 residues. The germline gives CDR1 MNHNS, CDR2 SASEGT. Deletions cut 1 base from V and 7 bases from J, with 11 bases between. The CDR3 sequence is CASSEVAGYNEQFF. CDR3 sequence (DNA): TGTGCCAGCAGTGAAGTGGCAGGGTATAATGAGCAGTTCTTC.

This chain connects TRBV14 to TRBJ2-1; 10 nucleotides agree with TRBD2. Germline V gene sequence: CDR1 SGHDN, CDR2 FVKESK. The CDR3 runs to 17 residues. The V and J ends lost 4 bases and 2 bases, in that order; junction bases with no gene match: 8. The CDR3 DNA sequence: TGTGCCAGCAGCCCTTACAACGGACTAGCGGCCTACAATGAGCAGTTCTTC. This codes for CASSPYNGLAAYNEQFF.